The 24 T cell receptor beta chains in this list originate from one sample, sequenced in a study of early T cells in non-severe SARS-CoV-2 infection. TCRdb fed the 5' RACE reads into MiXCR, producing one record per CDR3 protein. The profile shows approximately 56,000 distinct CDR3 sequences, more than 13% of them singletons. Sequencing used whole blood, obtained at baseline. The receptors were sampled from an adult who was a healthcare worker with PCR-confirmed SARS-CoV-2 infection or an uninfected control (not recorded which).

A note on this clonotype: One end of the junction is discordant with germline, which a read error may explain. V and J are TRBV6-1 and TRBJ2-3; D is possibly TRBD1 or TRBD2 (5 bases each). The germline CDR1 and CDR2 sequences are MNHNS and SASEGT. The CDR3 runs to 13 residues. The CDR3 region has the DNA TGTGCCAGCAGCATGAGGGGCACAGATACGCAGTTTTTT. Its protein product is CASSMRGTDTQFF.

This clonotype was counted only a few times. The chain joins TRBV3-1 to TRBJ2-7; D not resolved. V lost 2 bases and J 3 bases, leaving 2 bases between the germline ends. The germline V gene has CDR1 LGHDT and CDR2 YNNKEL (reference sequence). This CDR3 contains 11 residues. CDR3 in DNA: TGTGCCAGCAGCCAAAACTACGAGCAGTACTTC. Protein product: CASSQNYEQYF.

DNA of the CDR3: TGTGCCAGCAGCCAAGTTTCGCCGGAGGGGCAGTTCTTC. Its translation is CASSQVSPEGQFF. The V gene is TRBV14, the J gene TRBJ2-1; the D gene is possibly TRBD2 (6 bases). The germline CDR1 and CDR2 sequences are SGHDN and FVKESK. The CDR3 has 13 amino acids. The V gene lost 1 base and the J gene lost 12 bases, with 13 bases spanning the gap.

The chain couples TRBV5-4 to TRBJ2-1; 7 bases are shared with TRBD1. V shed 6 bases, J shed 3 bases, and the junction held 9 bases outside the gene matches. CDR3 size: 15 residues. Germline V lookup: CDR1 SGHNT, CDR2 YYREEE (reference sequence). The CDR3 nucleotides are TGTGCCAGCAATAGAGGGGGCGACAACTACAATGAGCAGTTCTTC. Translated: CASNRGGDNYNEQFF.

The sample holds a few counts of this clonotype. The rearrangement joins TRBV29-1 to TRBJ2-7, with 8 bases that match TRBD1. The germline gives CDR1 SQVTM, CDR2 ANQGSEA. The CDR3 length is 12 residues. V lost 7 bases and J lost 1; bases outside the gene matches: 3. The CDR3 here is CSAGQGSYEQYF. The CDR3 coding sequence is TGCAGCGCAGGACAGGGATCCTACGAGCAGTACTTC.

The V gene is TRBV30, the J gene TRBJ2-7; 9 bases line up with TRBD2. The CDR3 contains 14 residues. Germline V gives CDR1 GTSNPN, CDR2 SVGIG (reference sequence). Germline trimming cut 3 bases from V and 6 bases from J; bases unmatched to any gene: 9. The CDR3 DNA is TGTGCCTGGAGGAATAGCGGGGGCATTGGCGAGCAGTACTTC. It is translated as CAWRNSGGIGEQYF.

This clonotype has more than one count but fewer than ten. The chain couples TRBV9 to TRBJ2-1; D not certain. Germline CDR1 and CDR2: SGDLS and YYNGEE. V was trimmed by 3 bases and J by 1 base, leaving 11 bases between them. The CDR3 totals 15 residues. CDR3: CASSARPESYNEQFF. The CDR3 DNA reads TGTGCCAGCAGCGCACGCCCTGAGTCCTACAATGAGCAGTTCTTC.

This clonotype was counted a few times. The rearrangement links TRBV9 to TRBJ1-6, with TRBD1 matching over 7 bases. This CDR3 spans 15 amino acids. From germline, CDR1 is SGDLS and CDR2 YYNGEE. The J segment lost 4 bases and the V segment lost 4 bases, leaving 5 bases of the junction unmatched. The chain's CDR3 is CASSPGTAYNSPLHF. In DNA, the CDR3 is TGTGCCAGCAGCCCGGGGACAGCTTATAATTCACCCCTCCACTTT.

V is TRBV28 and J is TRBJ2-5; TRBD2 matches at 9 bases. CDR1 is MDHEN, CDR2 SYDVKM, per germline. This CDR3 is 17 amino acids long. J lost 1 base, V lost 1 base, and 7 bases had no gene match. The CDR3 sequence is CASSLLSGGHLQETQYF. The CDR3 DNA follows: TGTGCCAGCAGTTTATTGAGCGGGGGGCACCTCCAAGAGACCCAGTACTTC.

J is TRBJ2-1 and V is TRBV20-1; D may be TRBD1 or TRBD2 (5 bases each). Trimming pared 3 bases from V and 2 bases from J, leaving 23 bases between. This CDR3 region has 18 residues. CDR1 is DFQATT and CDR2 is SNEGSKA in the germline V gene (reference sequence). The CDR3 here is CSARLGTKLDGTYNEQFF. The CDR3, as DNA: TGCAGTGCTAGGTTAGGGACGAAATTGGACGGGACCTACAATGAGCAGTTCTTC.

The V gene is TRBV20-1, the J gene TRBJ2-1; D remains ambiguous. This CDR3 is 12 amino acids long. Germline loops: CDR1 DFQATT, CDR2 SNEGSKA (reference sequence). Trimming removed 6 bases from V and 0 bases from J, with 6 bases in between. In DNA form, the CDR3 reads TGCAGTGCGTTCAACTCCTACAATGAGCAGTTCTTC. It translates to CSAFNSYNEQFF.

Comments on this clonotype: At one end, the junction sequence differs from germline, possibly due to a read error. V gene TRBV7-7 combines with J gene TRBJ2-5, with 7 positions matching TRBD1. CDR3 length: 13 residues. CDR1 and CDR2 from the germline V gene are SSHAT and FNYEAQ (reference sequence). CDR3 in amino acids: CASSFTGEGTQYF. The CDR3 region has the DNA TGTGCTAGCAGCTTCACAGGGGAAGGGACCCAGTACTTC.

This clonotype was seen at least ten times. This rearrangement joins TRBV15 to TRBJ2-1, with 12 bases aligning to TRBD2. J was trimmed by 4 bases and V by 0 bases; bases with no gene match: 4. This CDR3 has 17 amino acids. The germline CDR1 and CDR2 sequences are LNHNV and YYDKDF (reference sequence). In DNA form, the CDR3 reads TGTGCCACCAGCAGAGATCTTACTAGCGGGGGGTACAATGAGCAGTTCTTC. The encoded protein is CATSRDLTSGGYNEQFF.

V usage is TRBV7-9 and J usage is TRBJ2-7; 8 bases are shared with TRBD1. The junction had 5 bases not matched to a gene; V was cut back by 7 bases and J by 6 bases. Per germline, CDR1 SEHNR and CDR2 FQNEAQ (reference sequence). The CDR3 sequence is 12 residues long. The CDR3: CASTTGALEQYF. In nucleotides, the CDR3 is TGTGCCAGCACGACAGGGGCCCTCGAGCAGTACTTC.

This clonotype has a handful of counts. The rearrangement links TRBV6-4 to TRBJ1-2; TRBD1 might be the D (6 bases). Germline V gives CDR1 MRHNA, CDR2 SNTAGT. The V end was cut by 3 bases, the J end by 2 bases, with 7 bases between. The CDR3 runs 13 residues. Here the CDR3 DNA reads TGTGCCAGCAGTGAAACAGGGAACTATGGCTACACCTTC. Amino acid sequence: CASSETGNYGYTF.

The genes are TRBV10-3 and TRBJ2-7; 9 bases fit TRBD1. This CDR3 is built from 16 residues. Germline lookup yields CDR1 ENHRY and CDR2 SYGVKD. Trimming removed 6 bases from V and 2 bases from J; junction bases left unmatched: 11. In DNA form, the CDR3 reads TGTGCCATCAGCCTCAGATTAAGGGACAGGGCCTACGAGCAGTACTTC. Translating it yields CAISLRLRDRAYEQYF.

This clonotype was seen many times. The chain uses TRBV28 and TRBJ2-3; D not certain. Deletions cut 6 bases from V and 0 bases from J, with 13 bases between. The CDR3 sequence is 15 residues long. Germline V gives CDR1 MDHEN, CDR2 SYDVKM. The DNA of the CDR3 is TGTGCCAGCAGGGGGTTCGCCGCTAGCACAGATACGCAGTATTTT. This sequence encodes CASRGFAASTDTQYF.

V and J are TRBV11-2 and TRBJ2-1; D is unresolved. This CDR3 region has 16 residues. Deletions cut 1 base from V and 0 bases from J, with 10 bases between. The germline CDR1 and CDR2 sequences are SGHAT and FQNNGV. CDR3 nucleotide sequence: TGTGCCAGCAGCTTAGGGAGCCGGAGCTCCTACAATGAGCAGTTCTTC. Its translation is CASSLGSRSSYNEQFF.

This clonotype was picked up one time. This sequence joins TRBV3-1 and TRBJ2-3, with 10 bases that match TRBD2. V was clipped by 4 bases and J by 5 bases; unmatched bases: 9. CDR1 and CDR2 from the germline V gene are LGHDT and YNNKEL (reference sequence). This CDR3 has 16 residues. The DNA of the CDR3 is TGTGCCAGCAGCCGAGGTAGCGGGGGGTGGAGAGATACGCAGTATTTT. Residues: CASSRGSGGWRDTQYF.

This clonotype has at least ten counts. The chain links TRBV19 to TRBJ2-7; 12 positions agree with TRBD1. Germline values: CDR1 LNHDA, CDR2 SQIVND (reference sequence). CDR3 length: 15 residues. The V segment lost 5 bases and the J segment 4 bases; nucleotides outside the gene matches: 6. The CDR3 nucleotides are TGTGCCAGTAGTGCCGGGACAGGGGGCTGGTACGAGCAGTACTTC. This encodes CASSAGTGGWYEQYF.

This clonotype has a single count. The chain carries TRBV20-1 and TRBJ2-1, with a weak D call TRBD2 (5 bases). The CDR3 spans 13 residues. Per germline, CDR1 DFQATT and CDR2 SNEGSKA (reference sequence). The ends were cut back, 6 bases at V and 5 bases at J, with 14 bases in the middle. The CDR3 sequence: CSATLARHNEQFF. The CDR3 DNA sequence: TGCAGTGCAACTCTAGCACGTCACAATGAGCAGTTCTTC.

The CDR3 region is CASSLVRDLNTGELFF. The DNA of the CDR3 is TGTGCCAGCAGCTTAGTACGGGACTTGAACACCGGGGAGCTGTTTTTT. The rearrangement links TRBV7-6 to TRBJ2-2, with D tentatively TRBD2 (6 bases). V lost 1 base, J lost 1 base, and 10 bases lay in between. This CDR3 region has 16 residues. The germline V gene encodes CDR1 SGHVS and CDR2 FNYEAQ.

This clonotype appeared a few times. CDR3 nucleotides: TGTGCCAGCAGCTCCCCTCGTAGGGACTATGGCTACACCTTC. It encodes CASSSPRRDYGYTF. The gene calls are TRBV11-2 and TRBJ1-2; D unclear. Germline V gene data show CDR1 as SGHAT and CDR2 as FQNNGV. This CDR3 has 14 residues. V was clipped by 4 bases and J by 3 bases, with 12 bases between them.

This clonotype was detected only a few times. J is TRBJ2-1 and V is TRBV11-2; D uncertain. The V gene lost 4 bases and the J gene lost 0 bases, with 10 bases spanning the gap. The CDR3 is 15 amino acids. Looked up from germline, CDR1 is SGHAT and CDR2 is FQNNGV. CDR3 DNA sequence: TGTGCCAGCAGCTCCCTGGTTGGCTCCTACAATGAGCAGTTCTTC. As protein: CASSSLVGSYNEQFF. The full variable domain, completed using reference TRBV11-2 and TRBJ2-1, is EAGVAQSPRYKIIEKRQSVAFWCNPISGHATLYWYQQILGQGPKLLIQFQNNGVVDDSQLPKDRFSAERLKGVDSTLKIQPAKLEDSAVYLCASSSLVGSYNEQFFGPGTRLTVL.